A single sample is the source of the 28 T cell receptor beta chains below, sequenced in a study of blood T cell repertoires in COVID-19. This table comes from immunoSEQ multiplex PCR, and its TCRdb copy is limited to in-frame clones, with some not included. The table has over 200,000 clones, approximately 82% seen once. Sequencing used peripheral blood. The source of these receptors is a woman in her forties or fifties with acute or convalescent COVID-19.

The gene calls are TRBV6-1 and TRBJ2-1; TRBD1 matches 10 bases. Trimming cost V 1 base and J 5 bases; bases outside gene matches: 2. There are 15 residues in the CDR3. The germline V gene encodes CDR1 MNHNS and CDR2 SASEGT. DNA for the CDR3: TGTGCCAGCAGTGAAGGACAGGGGGCACACAATGAGCAGTTCTTC. Amino acids: CASSEGQGAHNEQFF.

The chain carries TRBV9 and TRBJ2-3, with TRBD2 identical over 9 bases. The germline gives CDR1 SGDLS, CDR2 YYNGEE. V lost 3 bases, J lost 1 base, and 6 bases stayed unmatched. The CDR3 is 16 residues long. This CDR3 reads CASSAPGLAGTDTQYF. In nucleotides, the CDR3 is TGTGCCAGCAGCGCCCCGGGACTAGCTGGCACAGATACGCAGTATTTT.

V is TRBV28 and J is TRBJ1-6, with a weak D call TRBD1 (6 bases). Trimming shortened V by 4 bases and J by 12 bases, and 22 bases separated the two germline ends. The CDR3 has 16 residues. Germline values: CDR1 MDHEN, CDR2 SYDVKM. CDR3 protein: CASSSSTGQIIQPLHF. In DNA form, the CDR3 reads TGTGCCAGCAGTTCCTCAACCGGACAGATAATTCAACCCCTCCACTTT.

This chain uses TRBV28 with TRBJ2-7; 9 bases are a match to TRBD2. Germline CDR1 is MDHEN and CDR2 is SYDVKM. CDR3 length: 14 residues. V shed 6 bases and J 6 bases; nucleotides not matched to a gene: 9. This CDR3 is CASSRQGTSSEQYF. The CDR3 nucleotides read TGTGCCAGCAGCCGCCAAGGGACTAGCTCCGAGCAGTACTTC.

The CDR3 loop is CASSLRTGNQPQHF. In DNA, the CDR3 is TGTGCCAGCAGTCTCCGGACAGGCAATCAGCCCCAGCATTTT. The genes are TRBV27 and TRBJ1-5; D might be TRBD1 (6 bases). Germline CDR1 MNHEY, CDR2 SMNVEV (reference sequence). This CDR3 has 14 residues. V lost 5 bases and J lost 2, with 10 bases in between.

The CDR3 region is CASSPGTGGGLIYGYTF. DNA for the CDR3: TGTGCCAGCAGTCCCGGGACAGGGGGCGGTCTAATCTATGGCTACACCTTC. The chain employs TRBV28 and TRBJ1-2, with 12 bases aligning to TRBD1. The CDR3 extends over 17 amino acids. The V gene end was trimmed by 5 bases and the J gene end by 4 bases; junction bases not matched to a gene: 11. Germline V gene data show CDR1 as MDHEN and CDR2 as SYDVKM.

The chain combines TRBV28 with TRBJ2-2; 7 bases align to TRBD1. From germline, CDR1 is MDHEN and CDR2 SYDVKM. The CDR3 has 14 amino acids. J gave up 7 bases and V 2 bases, and 4 bases lay outside the gene matches. CDR3 nucleotides: TGTGCCAGCAGTTTAACAGGGGTGGGCGGGGAGCTGTTTTTT. Protein sequence: CASSLTGVGGELFF.

The rearrangement joins TRBV4-1 to TRBJ2-2; D gene uncertain. CDR1 is MGHRA and CDR2 is YSYEKL in the germline V gene. The CDR3 runs 16 residues. Trimming took 1 base from V and 7 from J, leaving 16 bases between them. The CDR3 protein is CASSQVLDSHSGELFF. For the CDR3, the DNA is TGCGCCAGCAGCCAAGTCCTTGATAGTCACAGCGGGGAGCTGTTTTTT.

The V gene is TRBV3-1 (or the pseudogene TRBV3-2), the J gene TRBJ2-3; D is ambiguous. In germline, CDR1 is LGHDT, CDR2 YNNKEL (reference sequence). This CDR3 has 14 amino acids. V was shortened by 0 bases and J by 6 bases, with 10 bases between the two germline ends. CDR3 residues: CASSQESSHDTQYF. The CDR3 DNA sequence: TGTGCCAGCAGCCAAGAGAGTTCTCACGATACGCAGTATTTT.

There are a few counts of this clone. The V gene is TRBV19, the J gene TRBJ2-5, with D possibly TRBD1 on 6 matching bases. This CDR3 comprises 15 residues. Looked up from germline, CDR1 is LNHDA and CDR2 is SQIVND (reference sequence). V was trimmed by 5 bases and J by 5 bases, leaving 18 bases between them. The CDR3 nucleotides read TGTGCCAGTAGTGCCAATACAGGGATACTGGAGACCCAGTACTTC. As protein: CASSANTGILETQYF.

This chain joins TRBV28 and TRBJ1-1; possible D gene TRBD1, 5 bases. Trimming took off 5 bases at V and 4 bases at J, with 17 bases between the two ends. The CDR3 extends over 15 amino acids. Germline CDR1 and CDR2: MDHEN and SYDVKM. DNA of the CDR3: TGTGCCAGCAGTCCCCCTCGGGTGGGGGGCACTGAAGCTTTCTTT. Protein: CASSPPRVGGTEAFF.

CDR3 DNA sequence: TGTGCCAGCAGCTGGGACAGGAAAATCAATCAGGGCTACGAGCAGTACTTC. Protein sequence: CASSWDRKINQGYEQYF. The chain carries TRBV7-2 and TRBJ2-7; 8 positions agree with TRBD1. Germline V CDR1 and CDR2: SGHTA, FQGNSA. This CDR3 has 17 residues. J gave up 3 bases and V 4 bases, and 14 bases lay outside the gene matches. Complete variable domain (other parts from reference TRBV7-2 and TRBJ2-7): GAGVSQSPSNKVTEKGKDVELRCDPISGHTALYWYRQSLGQGLEFLIYFQGNSAPDKSGLPSDRFSAERTGGSVSTLTIQRTQQEDSAVYLCASSWDRKINQGYEQYFGPGTRLTVT.

CDR3 DNA sequence: TGTGCCAGCAGGTTGCTAGCGGGAGCGTACAATGAGCAGTTCTTC. Its protein is CASRLLAGAYNEQFF. The chain is built from TRBV5-8 and TRBJ2-1; TRBD2 aligns across 10 bases. Germline loops: CDR1 SGHTS, CDR2 YDEGEE. The CDR3 loop spans 15 amino acids. V was clipped by 5 bases and J by 4 bases; unmatched bases: 6.

The chain uses TRBV2 and TRBJ2-2, with D possibly being TRBD2 (6 bases). Trimming removed 7 bases at V and 0 bases at J, with 12 bases between. Germline assignment: CDR1 SNHLY and CDR2 FYNNEI. This CDR3 comprises 15 residues. DNA for the CDR3: TGTGCCAGCAAACTGGGAGGAGCGAACACCGGGGAGCTGTTTTTT. Translating it yields CASKLGGANTGELFF.

The chain has TRBV18 and TRBJ2-7; 7 positions match TRBD1. Germline CDR1 KGHSH, CDR2 LQKENI. The CDR3 sequence is 13 residues long. V lost 4 bases to trimming and J lost 5 bases; unmatched junction nucleotides: 5. Here the CDR3 reads CASSRGGEDEQYF. In DNA, the CDR3 is TGTGCCAGCTCACGAGGGGGCGAGGACGAGCAGTACTTC.

This clone is a singleton in its sample. The chain carries TRBV11-2 and TRBJ2-1; 9 bases are a match to TRBD2. Germline trimming cut 5 bases from V and 4 bases from J; bases unmatched to any gene: 15. Germline V lookup: CDR1 SGHAT, CDR2 FQNNGV. The CDR3 is 18 residues long. CDR3 sequence (DNA): TGTGCCAGCAGCGAGGGGGTAGCGGGAGACTCGTTTTACAATGAGCAGTTCTTC. Translation gives CASSEGVAGDSFYNEQFF.

The chain joins TRBV19 to TRBJ1-2; no clear D gene. The ends were cut back, 5 bases at V and 6 bases at J, with 13 bases in the middle. Germline CDR1 is LNHDA and CDR2 is SQIVND (reference sequence). This CDR3 has 13 amino acids. CDR3 amino acids: CASSATLAHGYTF. DNA for the CDR3: TGTGCCAGTAGTGCCACCTTGGCCCATGGCTACACCTTC.

This chain connects TRBV27 to TRBJ2-3; D is unclear. V was pared by 5 bases and J by 4 bases, with 13 bases between. The CDR3 has 14 residues. The germline V gene has CDR1 MNHEY and CDR2 SMNVEV (reference sequence). The chain's CDR3 is CASSNPSRADTQYF. For the CDR3, the DNA is TGTGCCAGCAGTAACCCCTCGCGCGCAGATACGCAGTATTTT.

V usage is TRBV5-1 and J usage is TRBJ1-2; 7 bases are a match to TRBD1. The CDR3 totals 15 residues. CDR1 and CDR2 from the germline V gene are SGHRS and YFSETQ. Trimming took 4 bases from V and 0 from J; bases not matched to a gene: 6. The CDR3 loop is CASSPRQGTNYGYTF. The CDR3 DNA sequence: TGCGCCAGCAGCCCGAGACAGGGTACTAACTATGGCTACACCTTC.

The gene calls are TRBV19 and TRBJ1-2, with 7 bases aligning to TRBD1. V was clipped by 7 bases and J by 4 bases; unmatched bases: 6. This CDR3 region has 13 residues. Per the germline V gene, CDR1 is LNHDA and CDR2 is SQIVND (reference sequence). The CDR3 loop is CASTARDSYGYTF. CDR3 bases: TGTGCCAGTACCGCACGGGACAGCTATGGCTACACCTTC.

The V gene is TRBV19, the J gene TRBJ2-1; TRBD2 agrees at 9 bases. J lost 5 bases, V lost 6 bases, and 5 bases had no gene match. The CDR3 is 14 amino acids. Germline CDR1 LNHDA, CDR2 SQIVND (reference sequence). CDR3: CASSAGGSDNEQFF. The CDR3 bases are TGTGCCAGTAGCGCGGGAGGGTCAGACAATGAGCAGTTCTTC.

The V and J genes are TRBV24-1 and TRBJ2-1; 13 positions match TRBD2. Germline V lookup: CDR1 KGHDR, CDR2 SFDVKD. This CDR3 comprises 15 residues. V trimming: 3 bases; J trimming: 10 bases; junction bases outside the gene matches: 5. CDR3: CATSDGGLAGREQFF. The CDR3 DNA follows: TGTGCCACCAGTGATGGGGGACTAGCGGGGAGGGAGCAGTTCTTC.

Concerning this clone: At one boundary the junction diverges from the germline segment, which might be a read error. The J gene is TRBJ2-7, the V gene TRBV28; 7 bases are a match to TRBD1. CDR3 length: 15 residues. The germline CDR1 and CDR2 sequences are MDHEN and SYDVKM. Written as DNA, the CDR3 is TGTGCCAGCAGTTCACCGACAGGGTCCTCCCACGAGCAGTACTTC. Translation gives CASSSPTGSSHEQYF.

The chain has TRBV24-1 and TRBJ2-3; 8 positions agree with TRBD2. The trim removed 4 bases at V and 2 bases at J, leaving 10 bases unmatched. The CDR3 sequence is 17 residues long. Germline V CDR1 and CDR2: KGHDR, SFDVKD. The CDR3 DNA sequence: TGTGCCACCAGTGACCCTATAGCGGGAAGAGACACAGATACGCAGTATTTT. Translated, it gives CATSDPIAGRDTDTQYF.

This chain connects TRBV19 to TRBJ1-1; 11 positions match TRBD1. The germline CDR1 and CDR2 sequences are LNHDA and SQIVND (reference sequence). CDR3 length equals 17 residues. Trimming cost V 1 base and J 4 bases; bases outside gene matches: 8. The CDR3 loop is CASSIGTGGRGGTEAFF. CDR3 DNA sequence: TGTGCCAGTAGTATAGGGACAGGGGGCCGTGGGGGCACTGAAGCTTTCTTT.

This chain uses TRBV5-5 with TRBJ2-1; perhaps TRBD1 as D (5 bases). Germline V gene sequence: CDR1 SGHKS, CDR2 YYEKEE (reference sequence). The CDR3 contains 15 residues. Deletions cut 1 base from V and 5 bases from J, with 13 bases between. CDR3 coding DNA: TGTGCCAGCAGCTTGTTCAGGGTGGTGGACAATGAGCAGTTCTTC. Its translation: CASSLFRVVDNEQFF.

The chain employs TRBV7-3 and TRBJ1-1; a possible D gene is TRBD1 (5 bases). V was clipped by 2 bases and J by 4 bases, with 14 bases between them. The CDR3 consists of 15 residues. The V gene's germline CDR1 is SGHTA and CDR2 FQGTGA. The CDR3 DNA sequence: TGTGCCAGCAGCTTATTCGGGGGTGGGAGCACTGAAGCTTTCTTT. Translating it yields CASSLFGGGSTEAFF.

This clone was counted ten times or more. V is TRBV5-1 and J is TRBJ1-3; 7 nucleotides line up with TRBD1. This CDR3 spans 15 amino acids. With V trimmed by 0 bases and J by 0 bases, 0 bases remained unmatched. Germline values: CDR1 SGHRS, CDR2 YFSETQ. The CDR3 loop is CASSLGDSSGNTIYF. The CDR3 coding sequence is TGCGCCAGCAGCTTGGGGGACAGCTCTGGAAACACCATATATTTT.